The 6 T cell receptor beta chains reported below all come from one sample, sequenced in a study of blood T cell repertoires in COVID-19. Using immunoSEQ multiplex PCR, the repertoire was profiled, and TCRdb retains in-frame clones only, with some absent. The profile shows approximately 300,000 clones, 86% of them singletons. Sequencing was carried out using peripheral blood. The receptors were gathered from a woman in her fifties or sixties with acute or convalescent COVID-19.

The chain couples TRBV27 to TRBJ2-3; D gene ambiguous. Trimming took 2 bases from V and 5 from J, leaving 8 bases between them. This CDR3 is built from 13 residues. Germline V gene sequence: CDR1 MNHEY, CDR2 SMNVEV (reference sequence). The CDR3 DNA reads as TGTGCCAGCAGTTTAACCCCCGGAGATACGCAGTATTTT. The encoded protein is CASSLTPGDTQYF.

This chain joins TRBV7-2 and TRBJ2-2; 7 positions match TRBD2. CDR3 length equals 15 residues. V was clipped by 5 bases and J by 5 bases; unmatched bases: 8. Per the germline V gene, CDR1 is SGHTA and CDR2 is FQGNSA. The CDR3 nucleotides are TGTGCCAGCAGCCCCAGACTAGCAAGAACCGGGGAGCTGTTTTTT. This sequence encodes CASSPRLARTGELFF. Supplemented by reference TRBV7-2 and TRBJ2-2, the full variable domain reads GAGVSQSPSNKVTEKGKDVELRCDPISGHTALYWYRQSLGQGLEFLIYFQGNSAPDKSGLPSDRFSAERTGGSVSTLTIQRTQQEDSAVYLCASSPRLARTGELFFGEGSRLTVL.

The chain is built from TRBV19 and TRBJ2-3, with D unresolved. The CDR3 spans 16 residues. The ends were cut back, 5 bases at V and 5 bases at J, with 20 bases in the middle. The germline V gene encodes CDR1 LNHDA and CDR2 SQIVND (reference sequence). DNA for the CDR3: TGTGCCAGTAGTCCGTACACCGAACCCCCAAGAGATACGCAGTATTTT. This encodes CASSPYTEPPRDTQYF.

The chain is built from TRBV27 and TRBJ2-1; 12 nucleotides agree with TRBD2. CDR1 and CDR2 (germline): MNHEY, SMNVEV (reference sequence). The CDR3 sequence is 16 residues long. V shed 4 bases and J 7 bases; nucleotides not matched to a gene: 8. CDR3 nucleotide sequence: TGTGCCAGCAGTTCTAGCGGGAGGGCCTTTCAAAATGAGCAGTTCTTC. Amino acid sequence: CASSSSGRAFQNEQFF.

The genes are TRBV28 and TRBJ1-2; 9 nucleotides align to TRBD1. Trimming cost V 6 bases and J 2 bases; bases outside gene matches: 10. This CDR3 comprises 16 residues. Germline CDR1 and CDR2: MDHEN and SYDVKM. The CDR3 DNA reads TGTGCCAGCAGGCCACAGGGGGCTATTAGAAACTATGGCTACACCTTC. Translated, it gives CASRPQGAIRNYGYTF.

The V gene is TRBV12-5, the J gene TRBJ1-4, with D possibly matching TRBD1 (5 bases). In germline, CDR1 is LGHNT, CDR2 FRNRAP. The length of the CDR3 is 16 residues. Trimming removed 5 bases from V and 7 bases from J, with 20 bases in between. CDR3 DNA sequence: TGTGCTAGTGGTCCAGATCAGGGACTAGGCGGTGAAAAACTGTTTTTT. Its protein product is CASGPDQGLGGEKLFF.